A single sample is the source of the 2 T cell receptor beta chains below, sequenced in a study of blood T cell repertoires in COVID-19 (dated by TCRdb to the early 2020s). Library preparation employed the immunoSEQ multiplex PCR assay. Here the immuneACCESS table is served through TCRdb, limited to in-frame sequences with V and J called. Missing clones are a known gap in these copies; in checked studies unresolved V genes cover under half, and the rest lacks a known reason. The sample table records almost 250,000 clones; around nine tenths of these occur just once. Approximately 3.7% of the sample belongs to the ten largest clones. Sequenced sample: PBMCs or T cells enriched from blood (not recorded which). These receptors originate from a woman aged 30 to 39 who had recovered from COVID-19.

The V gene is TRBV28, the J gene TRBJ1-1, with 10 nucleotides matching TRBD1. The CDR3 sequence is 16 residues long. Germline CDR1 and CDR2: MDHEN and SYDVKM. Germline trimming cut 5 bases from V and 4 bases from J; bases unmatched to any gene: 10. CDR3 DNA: TGTGCCAGCAGTCTCCCCGGGACAGGGGTCCTCACTGAAGCTTTCTTT. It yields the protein CASSLPGTGVLTEAFF.

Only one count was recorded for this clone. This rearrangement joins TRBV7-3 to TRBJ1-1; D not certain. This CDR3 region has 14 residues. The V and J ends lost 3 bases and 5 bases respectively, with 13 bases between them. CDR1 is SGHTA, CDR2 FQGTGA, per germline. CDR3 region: CASSLVEGGTEAFF. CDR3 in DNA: TGTGCCAGCAGCTTGGTAGAGGGAGGAACTGAAGCTTTCTTT.